This T cell receptor beta chain was captured by sequencing in a study of control samples from healthy donors and cancer patients. Germline assignment: CDR1 GTSNPN and CDR2 SVGIG (reference sequence). Between the trimmed V and J ends, which lost 3 bases and 4 bases, there was a span of 23 bases. This CDR3 has 17 amino acids. The table came from immunoSEQ multiplex PCR; TCRdb's copy has only in-frame clones and leaves some out. The repertoire holds about 100,000 clones, with approximately 90% as singletons. This clonotype was sampled from a woman under 30 in good health. The sample taken for sequencing was blood. The rearrangement links TRBV30 to TRBJ2-3; D possibly corresponds to TRBD2 (7 bases). Here the CDR3 reads CAWRRPPWQGRADTQYF. CDR3 in DNA: TGTGCCTGGAGGAGGCCACCGTGGCAGGGGAGGGCAGATACGCAGTATTTT.